These 25 T cell receptor beta chains came from one sample sequenced in a study of blood T cell repertoires in COVID-19 (dated by TCRdb to the early 2020s). The library came from the immunoSEQ multiplex PCR assay. Held by TCRdb, this immuneACCESS table contains in-frame sequences only and omits some clones. Under half of the omission traces to an unresolved V gene where checked; the cause of the rest is unknown. Here the sample has more than 300,000 clones; approximately 92% occur a single time. The top ten clonotypes cover less than 20% of the sample. Sequencing was performed on PBMCs or T cells enriched from blood (not recorded which). Source of these receptors: a woman under 40 who had recovered from COVID-19.

The chain has TRBV7-2 and TRBJ1-6; 7 bases are shared with TRBD1. CDR1 and CDR2 from the germline V gene are SGHTA and FQGNSA. V shed 4 bases, J shed 16 bases, and the junction held 7 bases outside the gene matches. This CDR3 region has 12 residues. CDR3 amino acids: CASSSVRGKLHF. The CDR3 DNA reads TGTGCCAGCAGCTCGGTCAGGGGGAAACTCCACTTT.

The V and J genes are TRBV6-4 and TRBJ1-1; perhaps TRBD1 as D (6 bases). Germline assignment: CDR1 MRHNA and CDR2 SNTAGT. The germline V and J ends were trimmed by 2 bases and 8 bases, with 9 bases remaining between them. The CDR3 extends over 12 amino acids. The CDR3 coding sequence is TGTGCCAGCAGTGACGAGGGGGGGGAAGCTTTCTTT. Translation: CASSDEGGEAFF.

The chain recombines TRBV5-1 with TRBJ2-7; D may be TRBD1 (6 bases). Trimming pared 0 bases from V and 0 bases from J, leaving 22 bases between. CDR1 and CDR2 from the germline V gene are SGHRS and YFSETQ. The CDR3 contains 19 residues. CDR3 loop: CASSLDYRAGTRSSYEQYF. The CDR3 DNA reads TGCGCCAGCAGCTTGGATTACAGGGCTGGGACACGGAGCTCCTACGAGCAGTACTTC.

The chain is built from TRBV28 and TRBJ1-1; 7 positions agree with TRBD1. Looked up from germline, CDR1 is MDHEN and CDR2 is SYDVKM. With 2 bases clipped from V and 7 bases from J, the junction kept 7 bases outside the gene matches. The CDR3 spans 14 residues. CDR3 loop: CASSLPGDRSEAFF. The CDR3 nucleotides are TGTGCCAGCAGTTTACCGGGGGACAGAAGTGAAGCTTTCTTT.

The chain uses TRBV5-8 and TRBJ1-1; 10 nucleotides align to TRBD1. This CDR3 has 16 residues. Germline V gives CDR1 SGHTS, CDR2 YDEGEE. V lost 2 bases, J lost 3 bases, and 7 bases stayed unmatched. The CDR3 coding sequence is TGTGCCAGCAGCTTTATTTGGACAGGGGGTTACACTGAAGCTTTCTTT. This sequence encodes CASSFIWTGGYTEAFF.

This chain uses TRBV2 with TRBJ1-5; TRBD1 matches 7 bases. V was clipped by 4 bases and J by 7 bases; unmatched bases: 10. The length of the CDR3 is 15 residues. Germline V gene lookup returns CDR1 SNHLY and CDR2 FYNNEI. The CDR3 reads CASSVTGSMGQPQHF. The CDR3 DNA sequence: TGTGCCAGCAGTGTGACAGGGAGCATGGGGCAGCCCCAGCATTTT.

The chain joins TRBV11-3 to TRBJ1-1; maybe TRBD1 (5 bases). Germline V gives CDR1 SGHNT, CDR2 YENEEA. V lost 5 bases to trimming and J lost 6 bases, with 13 bases between them. The CDR3 has 13 residues. CDR3 loop: CASSATGVSEAFF. The CDR3, as DNA: TGTGCCAGCAGCGCCACAGGTGTCTCTGAAGCTTTCTTT.

The genes are TRBV4-3 and TRBJ1-2; D possibly corresponds to TRBD1 (5 bases). The length of the CDR3 is 13 residues. Trimming removed 6 bases from V and 8 bases from J, with 16 bases in between. The germline gives CDR1 LGHNA, CDR2 YSLEER. CDR3 residues: CASSEYRKGGYTF. CDR3 bases: TGCGCCAGCAGTGAGTACAGGAAGGGGGGCTACACCTTC.

This clone has more than one count but fewer than ten. The rearrangement links TRBV4-3 to TRBJ2-1; the match to TRBD2 covers 11 bases. Germline CDR1 and CDR2: LGHNA and YSLEER. V lost 1 base, J lost 5 bases, and 4 bases stayed unmatched. This CDR3 is built from 16 residues. The CDR3 sequence is CASSQGRLAGHNEQFF. CDR3 DNA: TGCGCCAGCAGCCAAGGTAGACTAGCGGGACACAATGAGCAGTTCTTC.

Here the CDR3 DNA reads TGTGCCACCAGCAGAGGCGAGGAGAACACCATATATTTT. Translated, it gives CATSRGEENTIYF. The chain employs TRBV15 and TRBJ1-3, with D unclear. The germline V gene has CDR1 LNHNV and CDR2 YYDKDF (reference sequence). V was trimmed by 1 base and J by 7 bases, leaving 8 bases between them. This CDR3 spans 13 amino acids.

The chain is built from TRBV19 and TRBJ2-7; 8 positions match TRBD1. The CDR3 totals 14 residues. V lost 4 bases to trimming and J lost 5 bases; unmatched junction nucleotides: 7. The germline CDR1 and CDR2 sequences are LNHDA and SQIVND (reference sequence). The CDR3 loop reads CASSSRQGAHEQYF. CDR3 in DNA: TGTGCCAGTAGTAGTAGGCAGGGGGCCCACGAGCAGTACTTC.

The rearrangement joins TRBV28 to TRBJ1-2; possible D gene TRBD1, 5 bases. This CDR3 region has 17 residues. V was pared by 7 bases and J by 5 bases, with 26 bases between. Germline V gene lookup returns CDR1 MDHEN and CDR2 SYDVKM. The CDR3 DNA sequence: TGTGCCAGCACCACCCAGCGGGGTTGGGGGGTGTCGTATGGCTACACCTTC. This encodes CASTTQRGWGVSYGYTF.

Points on this clone: This specimen includes other DNA sequences encoding the same CDR3. The rearrangement links TRBV28 to TRBJ1-2; 9 nucleotides align to TRBD1. This CDR3 is built from 14 residues. In germline, CDR1 is MDHEN, CDR2 SYDVKM. J gave up 2 bases and V 5 bases, and 3 bases lay outside the gene matches. CDR3 in DNA: TGTGCCAGCAGTCCCGGACAGGGGAACTATGGCTACACCTTC. Amino acid sequence: CASSPGQGNYGYTF.

This chain links TRBV4-2 with TRBJ1-2; D is perhaps TRBD1 (5 bases). The germline CDR1 and CDR2 sequences are LGHNA and YNFKEQ. This CDR3 comprises 15 residues. V was trimmed by 2 bases and J by 8 bases, leaving 18 bases between them. The CDR3 region is CASSQNRGQGQGYTF. For the CDR3, the DNA is TGTGCCAGCAGCCAAAATAGGGGCCAGGGCCAAGGCTACACCTTC.

The V gene is TRBV3-1 (or the pseudogene TRBV3-2), the J gene TRBJ2-7, with a possible D match to TRBD1 (5 bases). This CDR3 contains 13 residues. Trimming pared 0 bases from V and 9 bases from J, leaving 12 bases between. Looked up from germline, CDR1 is LGHDT and CDR2 is YNNKEL (reference sequence). CDR3 region: CASSQDQGSWQYF. As DNA, the CDR3 is TGTGCCAGCAGCCAAGATCAGGGCAGTTGGCAGTACTTC.

The V gene is TRBV18, the J gene TRBJ1-5; 8 bases match TRBD1. V was clipped by 2 bases and J by 3 bases; unmatched bases: 9. The CDR3 runs 17 residues. Germline V gene data show CDR1 as KGHSH and CDR2 as LQKENI. CDR3 sequence reads: CASSPGWHRGDNQPQHF. CDR3 in DNA: TGTGCCAGCTCACCAGGGTGGCACAGGGGGGACAATCAGCCCCAGCATTTT. Combining the CDR3 with reference TRBV18 and TRBJ1-5 gives the whole variable domain NAGVMQNPRHLVRRRGQEARLRCSPMKGHSHVYWYRQLPEEGLKFMVYLQKENIIDESGMPKERFSAEFPKEGPSILRIQQVVRGDSAAYFCASSPGWHRGDNQPQHFGDGTRLSIL.

The chain couples TRBV7-2 to TRBJ1-2, with D possibly matching TRBD1 (5 bases). The germline gives CDR1 SGHTA, CDR2 FQGNSA. The CDR3 runs to 15 residues. The V end lost 6 bases, the J end lost 8 bases, and 22 bases lay between the germline ends. The CDR3 DNA reads as TGTGCCAGCAGATCCGGGGACTGGGGGTTCGGAGGCTACACCTTC. Translating it yields CASRSGDWGFGGYTF. Drawing the rest from reference TRBV7-2 and TRBJ1-2, the complete variable domain is GAGVSQSPSNKVTEKGKDVELRCDPISGHTALYWYRQSLGQGLEFLIYFQGNSAPDKSGLPSDRFSAERTGGSVSTLTIQRTQQEDSAVYLCASRSGDWGFGGYTFGSGTRLTVV.

The V gene is TRBV4-1, the J gene TRBJ1-5, with 9 bases lining up with TRBD1. Germline V CDR1 and CDR2: MGHRA, YSYEKL. The CDR3 extends over 17 amino acids. The J segment lost 4 bases and the V segment lost 1 base, leaving 8 bases of the junction unmatched. CDR3 residues: CASSQGGTGPWNQPQHF. The CDR3 DNA sequence: TGCGCCAGCAGCCAAGGTGGGACAGGGCCTTGGAATCAGCCCCAGCATTTT.

The rearrangement uses TRBV27 and TRBJ2-3; D might be TRBD2 (6 bases). Deletions cut 6 bases from V and 0 bases from J, with 16 bases between. This CDR3 is built from 16 residues. Per germline, CDR1 MNHEY and CDR2 SMNVEV (reference sequence). The CDR3 here is CASRIRGGASTDTQYF. CDR3 nucleotides: TGTGCCAGCAGGATCCGCGGAGGGGCAAGCACAGATACGCAGTATTTT.

The chain joins TRBV5-1 to TRBJ1-1, with 9 positions matching TRBD1. Germline CDR1 is SGHRS and CDR2 is YFSETQ. The length of the CDR3 is 13 residues. Trimming cost V 3 bases and J 6 bases; bases outside gene matches: 3. The CDR3: CASSSQGAAEAFF. The CDR3 bases are TGCGCCAGCAGCTCACAGGGGGCCGCTGAAGCTTTCTTT.

This chain uses TRBV29-1 with TRBJ2-2; the D gene is possibly TRBD1 (6 bases). V was pared by 4 bases and J by 2 bases, with 11 bases between. There are 14 residues in the CDR3. Looked up from germline, CDR1 is SQVTM and CDR2 is ANQGSEA. CDR3 protein: CSVGRDINTGELFF. DNA for the CDR3: TGCAGCGTTGGCCGGGACATCAACACCGGGGAGCTGTTTTTT.

This clone was counted once. The chain joins TRBV13 to TRBJ2-4; 9 bases fit TRBD1. Germline CDR1 reads PRHDT; CDR2 reads FYEKMQ (reference sequence). The CDR3 extends over 16 amino acids. V dropped 4 bases and J dropped 2; count of bases not matched to a gene: 6. The CDR3 DNA reads as TGTGCCAGCAGCTCAGGGACAGGGTTTACCAAAAACATTCAGTACTTC. Its translation is CASSSGTGFTKNIQYF.

The V gene is TRBV7-8, the J gene TRBJ2-2; 11 bases align to TRBD2. Losses at the gene ends were 2 bases for V and 5 bases for J; bases not matched to a gene: 1. CDR1 and CDR2 from the germline V gene are SGHVS and FQNEAQ. This CDR3 has 15 amino acids. CDR3 sequence (DNA): TGTGCCAGCAGCTTAACTAGCGGGAGAACCGGGGAGCTGTTTTTT. Encoded protein: CASSLTSGRTGELFF.

The chain joins TRBV19 to TRBJ1-5; 7 positions agree with TRBD1. This CDR3 region has 15 residues. Germline CDR1 is LNHDA and CDR2 is SQIVND (reference sequence). V trimming: 5 bases; J trimming: 4 bases; junction bases outside the gene matches: 8. CDR3 residues: CASSEGDRINQPQHF. The CDR3 DNA sequence: TGTGCCAGTAGTGAGGGGGACAGAATAAATCAGCCCCAGCATTTT.

This chain connects TRBV7-2 to TRBJ2-7; 15 nucleotides line up with TRBD2. The CDR3 consists of 16 residues. The ends lost 6 bases at V and 2 bases at J; junction bases unmatched: 5. From germline, CDR1 is SGHTA and CDR2 FQGNSA. Here the CDR3 reads CASRRGLAGGTYEQYF. CDR3 DNA sequence: TGTGCCAGCAGAAGAGGACTAGCGGGGGGGACCTACGAGCAGTACTTC.